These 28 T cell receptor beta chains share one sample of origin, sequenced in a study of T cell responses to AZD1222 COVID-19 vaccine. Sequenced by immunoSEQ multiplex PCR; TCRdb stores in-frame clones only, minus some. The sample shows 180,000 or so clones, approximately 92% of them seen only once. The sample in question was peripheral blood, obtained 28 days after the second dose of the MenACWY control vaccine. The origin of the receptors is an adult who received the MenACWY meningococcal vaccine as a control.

CDR3 in DNA: TGCAGCGTTGGAGGGACAGGGGGCCAAGGCTACACCTTC. This gives the protein CSVGGTGGQGYTF. V gene TRBV29-1 combines with J gene TRBJ1-2; 12 nucleotides match TRBD1. This CDR3 is 13 amino acids long. Looked up from germline, CDR1 is SQVTM and CDR2 is ANQGSEA. After removal of 4 bases from V and 8 bases from J, the junction contained 5 bases not matched to a gene. The entire variable domain, with the rest obtained from reference TRBV29-1 and TRBJ1-2, is as follows: SAVISQKPSRDICQRGTSLTIQCQVDSQVTMMFWYRQQPGQSLTLIATANQGSEATYESGFVIDKFPISRPNLTFSTLTVSNMSPEDSSIYLCSVGGTGGQGYTFGSGTRLTVV.

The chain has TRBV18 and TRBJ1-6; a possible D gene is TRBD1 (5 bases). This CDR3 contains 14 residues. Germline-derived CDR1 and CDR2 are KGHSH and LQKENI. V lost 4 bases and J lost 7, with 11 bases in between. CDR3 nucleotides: TGTGCCAGCTCACGCGACAGAGCGAATTCACCCCTCCACTTT. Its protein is CASSRDRANSPLHF.

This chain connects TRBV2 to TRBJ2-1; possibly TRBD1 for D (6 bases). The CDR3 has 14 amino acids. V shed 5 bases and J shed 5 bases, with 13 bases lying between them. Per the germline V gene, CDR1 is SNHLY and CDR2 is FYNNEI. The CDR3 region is CASSWTEGNNEQFF. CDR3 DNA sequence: TGTGCCAGCAGTTGGACAGAAGGGAACAATGAGCAGTTCTTC.

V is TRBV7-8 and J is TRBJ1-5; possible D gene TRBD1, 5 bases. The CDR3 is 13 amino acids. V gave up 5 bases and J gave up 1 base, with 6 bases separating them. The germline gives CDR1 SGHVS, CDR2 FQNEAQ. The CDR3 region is CASSPGSNQPQHF. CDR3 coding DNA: TGTGCCAGCAGCCCAGGGAGCAATCAGCCCCAGCATTTT.

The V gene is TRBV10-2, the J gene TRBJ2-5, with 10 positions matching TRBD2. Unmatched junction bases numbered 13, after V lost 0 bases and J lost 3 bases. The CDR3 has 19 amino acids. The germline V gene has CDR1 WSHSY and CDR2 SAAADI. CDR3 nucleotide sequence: TGCGCCAGCAGTGAGTCGAGACTAGCGGGTTCCCGCCGGGAAGAGACCCAGTACTTC. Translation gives CASSESRLAGSRREETQYF.

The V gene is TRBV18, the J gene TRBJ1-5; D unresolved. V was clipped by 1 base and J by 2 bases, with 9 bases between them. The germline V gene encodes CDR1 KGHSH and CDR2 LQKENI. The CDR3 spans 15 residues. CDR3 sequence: CASSPQVGGNQPQHF. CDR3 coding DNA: TGTGCCAGCTCACCACAGGTCGGAGGCAATCAGCCCCAGCATTTT.

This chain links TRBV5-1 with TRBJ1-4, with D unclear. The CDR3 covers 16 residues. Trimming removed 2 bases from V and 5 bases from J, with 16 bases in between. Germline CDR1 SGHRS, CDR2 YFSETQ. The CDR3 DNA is TGCGCCAGCAGCTTAGGCGCCCCTACCCCCAATGAAAAACTGTTTTTT. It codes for CASSLGAPTPNEKLFF. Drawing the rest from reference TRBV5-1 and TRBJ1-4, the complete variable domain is KAGVTQTPRYLIKTRGQQVTLSCSPISGHRSVSWYQQTPGQGLQFLFEYFSETQRNKGNFPGRFSGRQFSNSRSEMNVSTLELGDSALYLCASSLGAPTPNEKLFFGSGTQLSVL.

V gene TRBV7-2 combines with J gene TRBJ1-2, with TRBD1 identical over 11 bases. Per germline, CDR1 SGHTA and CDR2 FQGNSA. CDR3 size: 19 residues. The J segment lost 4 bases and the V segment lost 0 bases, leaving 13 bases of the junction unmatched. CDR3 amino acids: CASSLAFPGQGAKGYGYTF. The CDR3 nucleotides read TGTGCCAGCAGCTTAGCGTTCCCCGGACAGGGGGCGAAAGGCTATGGCTACACCTTC.

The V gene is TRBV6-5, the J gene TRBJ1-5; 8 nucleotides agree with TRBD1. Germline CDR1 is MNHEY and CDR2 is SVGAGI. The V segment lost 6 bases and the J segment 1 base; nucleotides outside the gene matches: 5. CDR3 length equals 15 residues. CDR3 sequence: CASSFDRGSNQPQHF. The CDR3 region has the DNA TGTGCCAGCAGCTTTGACAGGGGAAGCAATCAGCCCCAGCATTTT.

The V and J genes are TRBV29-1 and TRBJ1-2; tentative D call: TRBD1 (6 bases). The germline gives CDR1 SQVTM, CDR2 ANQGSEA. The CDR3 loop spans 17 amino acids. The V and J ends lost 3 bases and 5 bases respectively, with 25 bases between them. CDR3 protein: CSVESSRGGRGSYGYTF. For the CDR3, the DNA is TGCAGCGTTGAGTCCTCGAGGGGGGGCCGAGGTTCGTATGGCTACACCTTC.

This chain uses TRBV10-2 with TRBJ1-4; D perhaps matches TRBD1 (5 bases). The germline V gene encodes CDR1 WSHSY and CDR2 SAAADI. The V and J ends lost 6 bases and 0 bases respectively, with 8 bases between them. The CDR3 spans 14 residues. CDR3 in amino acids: CASRPGATNEKLFF. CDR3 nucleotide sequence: TGCGCCAGCAGACCGGGGGCAACTAATGAAAAACTGTTTTTT.

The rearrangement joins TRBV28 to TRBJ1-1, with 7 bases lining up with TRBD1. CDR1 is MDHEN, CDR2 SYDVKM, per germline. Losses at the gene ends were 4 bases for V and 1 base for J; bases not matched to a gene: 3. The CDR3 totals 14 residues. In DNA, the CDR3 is TGTGCCAGCAGTTGGCAGGGGGGGAACACTGAAGCTTTCTTT. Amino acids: CASSWQGGNTEAFF.

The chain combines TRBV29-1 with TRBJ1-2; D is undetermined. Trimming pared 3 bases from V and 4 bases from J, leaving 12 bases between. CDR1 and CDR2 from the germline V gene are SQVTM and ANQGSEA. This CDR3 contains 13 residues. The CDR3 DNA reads TGCAGCGTTGACACCACAACGGGCTATGGCTACACCTTC. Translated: CSVDTTTGYGYTF.

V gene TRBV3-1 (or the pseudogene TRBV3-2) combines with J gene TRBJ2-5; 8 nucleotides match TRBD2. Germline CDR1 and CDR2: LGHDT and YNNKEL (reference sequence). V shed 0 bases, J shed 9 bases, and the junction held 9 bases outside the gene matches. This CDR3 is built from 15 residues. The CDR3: CASSQDRTSGRPQYF. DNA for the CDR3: TGTGCCAGCAGCCAAGATCGAACTAGCGGCCGCCCCCAGTACTTC.

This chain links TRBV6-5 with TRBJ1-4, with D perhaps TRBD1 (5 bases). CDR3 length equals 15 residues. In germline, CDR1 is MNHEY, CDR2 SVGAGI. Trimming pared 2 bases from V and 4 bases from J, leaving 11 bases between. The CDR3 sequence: CASSYGGALNEKLFF. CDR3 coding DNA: TGTGCCAGCAGTTACGGAGGGGCGCTTAATGAAAAACTGTTTTTT.

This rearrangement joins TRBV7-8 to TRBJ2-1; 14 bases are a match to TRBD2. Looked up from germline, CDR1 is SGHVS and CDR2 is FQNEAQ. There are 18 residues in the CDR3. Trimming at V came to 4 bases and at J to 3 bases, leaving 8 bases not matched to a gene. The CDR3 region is CASSSGLAGARIYNEQFF. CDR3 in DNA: TGTGCCAGCAGCTCGGGACTAGCGGGGGCCCGGATCTACAATGAGCAGTTCTTC.

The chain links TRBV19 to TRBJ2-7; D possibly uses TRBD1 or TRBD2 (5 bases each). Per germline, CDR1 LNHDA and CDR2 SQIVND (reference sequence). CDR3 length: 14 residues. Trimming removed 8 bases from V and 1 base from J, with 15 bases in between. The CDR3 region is CASREGTYSYEQYF. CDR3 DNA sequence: TGTGCCAGTCGCGAGGGGACGTATTCCTACGAGCAGTACTTC.

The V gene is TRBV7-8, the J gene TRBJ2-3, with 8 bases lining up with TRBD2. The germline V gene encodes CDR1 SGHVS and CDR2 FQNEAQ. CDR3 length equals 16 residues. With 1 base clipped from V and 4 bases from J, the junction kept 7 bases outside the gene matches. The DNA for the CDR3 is TGTGCCAGCAGCTTAGGTCTCGCGGGGGGCCCAGATACGCAGTATTTT. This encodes CASSLGLAGGPDTQYF. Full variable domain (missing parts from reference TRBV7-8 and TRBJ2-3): GAGVSQSPRYKVAKRGQDVALRCDPISGHVSLFWYQQALGQGPEFLTYFQNEAQLDKSGLPSDRFFAERPEGSVSTLKIQRTQQEDSAVYLCASSLGLAGGPDTQYFGPGTRLTVL.

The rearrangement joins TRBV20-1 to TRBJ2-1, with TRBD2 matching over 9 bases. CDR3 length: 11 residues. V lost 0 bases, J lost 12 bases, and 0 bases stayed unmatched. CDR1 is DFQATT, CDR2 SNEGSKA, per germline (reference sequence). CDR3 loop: CSAREGLAQFF. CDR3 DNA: TGCAGTGCTAGAGAGGGACTAGCGCAGTTCTTC.

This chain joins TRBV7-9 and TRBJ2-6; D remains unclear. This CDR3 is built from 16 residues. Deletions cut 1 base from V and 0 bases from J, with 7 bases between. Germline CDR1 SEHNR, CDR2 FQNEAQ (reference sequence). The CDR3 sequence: CASSLDRNSGANVLTF. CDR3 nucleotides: TGTGCCAGCAGCTTAGACAGAAACTCTGGGGCCAACGTCCTGACTTTC.

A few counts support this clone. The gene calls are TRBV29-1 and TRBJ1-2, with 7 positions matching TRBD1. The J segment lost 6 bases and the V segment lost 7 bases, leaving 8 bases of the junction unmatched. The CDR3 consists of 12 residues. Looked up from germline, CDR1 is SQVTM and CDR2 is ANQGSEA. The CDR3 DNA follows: TGCAGCGCGAGACAGGGAGGGAATGGCTACACCTTC. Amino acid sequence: CSARQGGNGYTF.

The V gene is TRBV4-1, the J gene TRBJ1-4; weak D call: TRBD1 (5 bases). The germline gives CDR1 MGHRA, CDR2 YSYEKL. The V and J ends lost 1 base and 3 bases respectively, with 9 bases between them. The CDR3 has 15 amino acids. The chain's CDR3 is CASSQGRDSNEKLFF. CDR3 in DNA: TGCGCCAGCAGCCAAGGCCGGGACTCTAATGAAAAACTGTTTTTT.

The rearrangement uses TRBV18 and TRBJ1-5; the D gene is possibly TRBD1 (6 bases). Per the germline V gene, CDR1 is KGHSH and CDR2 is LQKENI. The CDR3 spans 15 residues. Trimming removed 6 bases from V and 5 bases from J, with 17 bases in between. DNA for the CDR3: TGTGCCAGCTCCCTCGGTGGAGGGGGGGATCAGCCCCAGCATTTT. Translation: CASSLGGGGDQPQHF. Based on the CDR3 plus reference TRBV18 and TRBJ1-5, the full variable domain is NAGVMQNPRHLVRRRGQEARLRCSPMKGHSHVYWYRQLPEEGLKFMVYLQKENIIDESGMPKERFSAEFPKEGPSILRIQQVVRGDSAAYFCASSLGGGGDQPQHFGDGTRLSIL.

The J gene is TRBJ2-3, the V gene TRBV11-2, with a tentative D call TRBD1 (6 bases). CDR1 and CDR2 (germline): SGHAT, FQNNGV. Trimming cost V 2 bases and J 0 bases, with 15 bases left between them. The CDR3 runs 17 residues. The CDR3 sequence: CASSLHRWGRSTDTQYF. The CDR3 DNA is TGTGCCAGCAGCTTACATCGATGGGGGCGCAGCACAGATACGCAGTATTTT.

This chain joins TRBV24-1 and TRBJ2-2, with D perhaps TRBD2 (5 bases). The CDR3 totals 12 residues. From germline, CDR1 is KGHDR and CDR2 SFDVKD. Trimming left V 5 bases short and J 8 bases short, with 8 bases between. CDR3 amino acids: CATSGRGGELFF. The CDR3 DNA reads TGTGCCACCAGTGGCCGCGGGGGGGAGCTGTTTTTT.

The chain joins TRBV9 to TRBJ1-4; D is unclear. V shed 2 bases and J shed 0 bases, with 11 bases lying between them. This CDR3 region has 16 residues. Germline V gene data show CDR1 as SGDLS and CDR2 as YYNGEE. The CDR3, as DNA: TGTGCCAGCAGCGTCGGGAGCGGAGCAACTAATGAAAAACTGTTTTTT. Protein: CASSVGSGATNEKLFF.

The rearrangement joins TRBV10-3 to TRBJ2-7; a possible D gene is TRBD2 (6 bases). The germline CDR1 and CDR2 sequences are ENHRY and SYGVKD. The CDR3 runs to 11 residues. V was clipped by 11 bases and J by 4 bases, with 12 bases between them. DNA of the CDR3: TGTGCCGTGGGACTCAGTTACGAGCAGTACTTC. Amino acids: CAVGLSYEQYF.

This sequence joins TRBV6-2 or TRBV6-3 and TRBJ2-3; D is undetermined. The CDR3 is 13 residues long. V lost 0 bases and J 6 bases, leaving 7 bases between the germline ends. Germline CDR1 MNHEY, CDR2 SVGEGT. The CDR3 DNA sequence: TGTGCCAGCAGTTACTCGGGATCGGATACGCAGTATTTT. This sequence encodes CASSYSGSDTQYF.